This T cell receptor (beta chain) was sequenced during a study of blood T cells in healthy people across ages. Each of the donors had approximately 10 milliliters of peripheral blood drawn into EDTA-treated Vacutainer tubes. A note on this clonotype: What it binds is unknown.

Study-wide results and caveats: Unsorted PBMC input precluded a conclusive naive versus antigen-experienced comparison.

A second PCR, run for roughly 7 to 12 cycles, used a sample-barcoded 5' primer plus a J-beta primer mix. Every single cDNA molecule received a tag from a template-switch adaptor with 12 random nucleotides. Individual samples furnished no less than 3 million CDR3-containing paired-end reads apiece. Each CDR3 protein gets one entry after TCRdb re-called the 5' RACE reads with MiXCR. The sample consists of roughly 1,300,000 distinct CDR3 sequences, approximately 59% of them appearing once. The CDR3 loop spans 13 amino acids. Germline V gene sequence: CDR1 SQVTM, CDR2 ANQGSEA. With 3 bases removed from V and 4 bases from J, the gap between germline ends came to 12 bases.

Material: blood. This TCR derives from a man aged 18 to 35 in good health. The J gene is TRBJ1-1, the V gene TRBV29-1, with D unresolved. CDR3: CSVEGVGGTEAFF. The CDR3 DNA is TGCAGCGTTGAGGGAGTGGGCGGCACTGAAGCTTTCTTT.